This T cell receptor (beta chain) was identified in a study of cytomegalovirus exposure and HLA in healthy donors. Study observations and caveats: Later, TCR association rates were found to vary by HLA locus, highest for DRB1 and lowest for HLA-C. V- and J-gene trimming in TCR beta was tied to a missense DCLRE1C variant by an analysis performed later.

This PCR relied on a set of 60 Vbeta primers and 13 Jbeta primers. Sequencing used immunoSEQ multiplex PCR; TCRdb keeps in-frame clones, though not all of them. The sample holds 95,000 to 100,000 clones, around 85% seen once. The germline CDR1 and CDR2 sequences are MGHRA and YSYEKL. This CDR3 has 15 amino acids. The V and J ends lost 4 bases and 5 bases respectively, with 18 bases between them. As concerns this clone: Its antigen is not known.

The V and J genes are TRBV4-1 and TRBJ2-7, with D perhaps matching TRBD1 (5 bases). This TCR derives from a man between 25 and 39 years old in good health and CMV-seronegative. Sequencing was carried out using PBMCs. The CDR3 here is CASSPKGRARDEQYF. The CDR3 bases are TGCGCCAGCAGCCCTAAAGGCAGGGCACGGGACGAGCAGTACTTC.